This passage covers 19 T cell receptor beta chains from one sample sequenced in a study of blood T cell repertoires in COVID-19. Method: immunoSEQ multiplex PCR; TCRdb's copy keeps in-frame clones and lacks some. Among 150,000 to 200,000 clones listed, 80% to 90% were seen once. The source material was peripheral blood. The source is a man aged 65-85 years with active or convalescent COVID-19.

The rearrangement uses TRBV5-1 and TRBJ1-2; TRBD1 might be the D (6 bases). Trimming took 0 bases from V and 0 from J, leaving 6 bases between them. CDR1 is SGHRS, CDR2 YFSETQ, per germline. CDR3 length: 14 residues. The CDR3 reads CASSLGTANYGYTF. CDR3 DNA: TGCGCCAGCAGCTTGGGGACAGCTAACTATGGCTACACCTTC.

The gene calls are TRBV4-1 and TRBJ2-3; 10 bases line up with TRBD1. The length of the CDR3 is 17 residues. V lost 5 bases, J lost 6 bases, and 14 bases stayed unmatched. CDR1 is MGHRA, CDR2 YSYEKL, per germline. The CDR3 spells CASSSATDRGDRDTQYF. In DNA form, the CDR3 reads TGCGCCAGCAGCTCAGCGACGGACAGGGGGGATAGGGATACGCAGTATTTT.

The V call is TRBV5-1, the J call TRBJ1-4; tentative D call: TRBD1 (5 bases). Germline CDR1 is SGHRS and CDR2 is YFSETQ. Trimming removed 7 bases from V and 4 bases from J, with 17 bases in between. CDR3 length equals 15 residues. CDR3 bases: TGCGCCAGCCACACAGGACGGGGACTTAATGAAAAACTGTTTTTT. It yields the protein CASHTGRGLNEKLFF. Using reference TRBV5-1 and TRBJ1-4 for the parts outside the CDR3, the full variable domain is KAGVTQTPRYLIKTRGQQVTLSCSPISGHRSVSWYQQTPGQGLQFLFEYFSETQRNKGNFPGRFSGRQFSNSRSEMNVSTLELGDSALYLCASHTGRGLNEKLFFGSGTQLSVL.

V usage is TRBV6-6 and J usage is TRBJ1-5; maybe TRBD1 (5 bases). Germline V gene sequence: CDR1 MNHNY, CDR2 SVGAGI (reference sequence). V lost 8 bases and J 4 bases, leaving 12 bases between the germline ends. The CDR3 runs to 13 residues. In nucleotides, the CDR3 is TGTGCCAGCCTGGGGCAGGGTAATCAGCCCCAGCATTTT. It yields the protein CASLGQGNQPQHF.

The CDR3 is CASSPYPGGQFF. The CDR3 nucleotides are TGTGCCAGCAGTCCATATCCGGGGGGGCAGTTCTTC. The chain joins TRBV27 to TRBJ2-1; 7 bases fit TRBD2. This CDR3 spans 12 amino acids. Per germline, CDR1 MNHEY and CDR2 SMNVEV (reference sequence). The ends lost 5 bases at V and 12 bases at J; junction bases unmatched: 7.

V and J are TRBV6-5 and TRBJ2-2; maybe TRBD1 (5 bases). The CDR3 runs to 13 residues. Trimming pared 4 bases from V and 5 bases from J, leaving 8 bases between. Germline V gives CDR1 MNHEY, CDR2 SVGAGI. CDR3 loop: CASSWSGTGELFF. In nucleotides, the CDR3 is TGTGCCAGCAGTTGGTCAGGGACCGGGGAGCTGTTTTTT.

The rearrangement uses TRBV6-1 and TRBJ1-1, with 9 bases aligning to TRBD1. CDR1 is MNHNS, CDR2 SASEGT, per germline. The CDR3 spans 15 residues. V lost 5 bases to trimming and J lost 5 bases; unmatched junction nucleotides: 9. The CDR3 nucleotides are TGTGCCAGCAGTCAATTAACAGGGGGCTATACTGAAGCTTTCTTT. Protein sequence: CASSQLTGGYTEAFF.

The rearrangement joins TRBV25-1 to TRBJ2-1, with 7 nucleotides matching TRBD1. Trimming took 3 bases from V and 7 from J; bases not matched to a gene: 6. The CDR3 loop spans 14 amino acids. CDR1 and CDR2 from the germline V gene are MGHDK and SYGVNS. CDR3 DNA: TGTGCCAGCAGTGATCCCCCAGGGGGTAATGAGCAGTTCTTC. Translating gives CASSDPPGGNEQFF.

The genes are TRBV30 and TRBJ1-2; D is unresolved. V was trimmed by 1 base and J by 0 bases, leaving 9 bases between them. Germline V CDR1 and CDR2: GTSNPN, SVGIG (reference sequence). This CDR3 has 14 amino acids. For the CDR3, the DNA is TGTGCCTGGAGTGACCGGGTATCTAACTATGGCTACACCTTC. This codes for CAWSDRVSNYGYTF. The full variable domain, its missing parts supplied by reference TRBV30 and TRBJ1-2, is SQTIHQWPATLVQPVGSPLSLECTVEGTSNPNLYWYRQAAGRGLQLLFYSVGIGQISSEVPQNLSASRPQDRQFILSSKKLLLSDSGFYLCAWSDRVSNYGYTFGSGTRLTVV.

This clone was recorded only once. This chain links TRBV6-6 with TRBJ1-2; the D gene is possibly TRBD1 (5 bases). CDR1 is MNHNY and CDR2 is SVGAGI in the germline V gene (reference sequence). CDR3 length: 12 residues. V lost 9 bases, J lost 6 bases, and 14 bases lay in between. The CDR3 reads CASSQGENGYTF. DNA of the CDR3: TGTGCCAGTTCACAAGGGGAAAATGGCTACACCTTC.

V and J are TRBV18 and TRBJ2-5, with 7 bases fitting TRBD1. The CDR3 consists of 12 residues. In germline, CDR1 is KGHSH, CDR2 LQKENI. Trimming at V came to 3 bases and at J to 7 bases, leaving 2 bases not matched to a gene. The CDR3 loop reads CASSPPGGTQYF. The DNA of the CDR3 is TGTGCCAGCTCACCTCCAGGGGGGACCCAGTACTTC.

The chain recombines TRBV2 with TRBJ1-6, with TRBD1 matching 11 bases. The CDR3 spans 14 residues. The germline gives CDR1 SNHLY, CDR2 FYNNEI. V lost 6 bases and J lost 7; bases outside the gene matches: 2. The CDR3 sequence: CASRRTGGNSPLHF. The DNA of the CDR3 is TGTGCCAGCAGGCGGACAGGGGGCAATTCACCCCTCCACTTT. Supplemented by reference TRBV2 and TRBJ1-6, the full variable domain reads EPEVTQTPSHQVTQMGQEVILRCVPISNHLYFYWYRQILGQKVEFLVSFYNNEISEKSEIFDDQFSVERPDGSNFTLKIRSTKLEDSAMYFCASRRTGGNSPLHFGNGTRLTVT.

V and J are TRBV10-3 and TRBJ1-1; maybe TRBD1 (6 bases). V lost 10 bases and J lost 2, with 14 bases in between. This CDR3 has 13 residues. Germline-derived CDR1 and CDR2 are ENHRY and SYGVKD. The CDR3 coding sequence is TGTGCCACCAGGGGCGCATCTAACACTGAAGCTTTCTTT. As protein: CATRGASNTEAFF.

V gene TRBV6-2 or TRBV6-3 combines with J gene TRBJ1-5, with a tentative D call TRBD1 (6 bases). Per the germline V gene, CDR1 is MNHEY and CDR2 is SVGEGT. The length of the CDR3 is 16 residues. Trimming pared 5 bases from V and 2 bases from J, leaving 16 bases between. CDR3 nucleotides: TGTGCCAGCAGTCTGCCGACAGGCTGGGGCAATCAGCCCCAGCATTTT. This sequence encodes CASSLPTGWGNQPQHF.

The rearrangement links TRBV11-2 to TRBJ1-3, with D possibly being TRBD1 (6 bases). The CDR3 loop spans 16 amino acids. Germline-derived CDR1 and CDR2 are SGHAT and FQNNGV. V dropped 3 bases and J dropped 0 bases, with 12 bases sitting between them. The CDR3 loop reads CASSFVDRSSGNTIYF. As DNA, the CDR3 is TGTGCCAGCAGCTTTGTCGACAGGAGCTCTGGAAACACCATATATTTT.

This clone was found a few times. V is TRBV5-1 and J is TRBJ2-2; the D is unclear. V gave up 0 bases and J gave up 5 bases, with 5 bases separating them. Germline V CDR1 and CDR2: SGHRS, YFSETQ. This CDR3 spans 13 amino acids. CDR3 in amino acids: CASSLGQTGELFF. The DNA of the CDR3 is TGCGCCAGCAGCTTGGGACAAACCGGGGAGCTGTTTTTT.

V is TRBV18 and J is TRBJ2-5; no definite D call. V was clipped by 0 bases and J by 1 base, with 3 bases between them. The CDR3 is 13 residues long. Germline CDR1 KGHSH, CDR2 LQKENI. CDR3 region: CASSPPGQETQYF. CDR3 in DNA: TGTGCCAGCTCACCACCCGGCCAAGAGACCCAGTACTTC.

This rearrangement joins TRBV2 to TRBJ1-5, with a tentative D call TRBD1 (5 bases). This CDR3 region has 13 residues. Trimming removed 2 bases from V and 9 bases from J, with 11 bases in between. Germline-derived CDR1 and CDR2 are SNHLY and FYNNEI. The CDR3 DNA reads as TGTGCCAGCAGTGAAAGACAGTTGCGGCCCCAGCATTTT. Translated: CASSERQLRPQHF.

J is TRBJ2-1 and V is TRBV18, with D hard to call. CDR1 is KGHSH, CDR2 LQKENI, per germline. The CDR3 sequence is 13 residues long. Trimming left V 0 bases short and J 7 bases short, with 7 bases between. CDR3 coding DNA: TGTGCCAGCTCACCACCCTCCGGGAATGAGCAGTTCTTC. Amino acids: CASSPPSGNEQFF. Complete variable domain (other parts from reference TRBV18 and TRBJ2-1): NAGVMQNPRHLVRRRGQEARLRCSPMKGHSHVYWYRQLPEEGLKFMVYLQKENIIDESGMPKERFSAEFPKEGPSILRIQQVVRGDSAAYFCASSPPSGNEQFFGPGTRLTVL.